This T cell receptor beta chain is drawn from a study of regulatory T cells in long-lasting Graves disease. This clonotype was seen many times. This CDR3 spans 13 amino acids. The germline CDR1 and CDR2 sequences are LGHDT and YNNKEL (reference sequence). V lost 0 bases and J lost 4, with 7 bases in between. Time point specified: newly diagnosed GD, antithyroid drugs for less than 3 months. The TCR library was made from RNA extracted from PBMCs. TCR beta libraries were built with iRepertoire HTBI primers and Arm-PCR of CDR3 regions. Via MiXCR, TCRdb re-called the multiplex PCR reads, giving one row per CDR3 protein. Counted here are approximately 490,000 distinct CDR3 sequences, 15% to 20% occurring once; the ten biggest clones make up less than 15%. The same data also contributed to another study, on T cells in Graves' hyperthyroidism and ophthalmopathy.

The sequenced sample was peripheral blood mononuclear cells (PBMCs), obtained at new diagnosis, from a patient treated with antithyroid drugs. This TCR derives from a man aged 35-49 years with Graves disease. J is TRBJ2-7 and V is TRBV3-1; no clear D gene. The CDR3 protein is CASSQDTEYEQYF. CDR3 sequence (DNA): TGTGCCAGCAGCCAAGACACGGAGTACGAGCAGTACTTC.